The 25 T cell receptor beta chains below come from one sample, sequenced in a study of OX40 agonist ivuxolimab in advanced cancers. Only in-frame clones appear in the TCRdb table, and some are missing; sequencing was by immunoSEQ multiplex PCR. The profile shows some 71,000 clones, roughly 84% of them singletons. The material sequenced was CD4+ or CD8+ T cells sorted from blood, taken in a trial of the OX40 agonist ivuxolimab. These receptors originate from an adult with an advanced solid tumor such as melanoma, head and neck, liver or kidney cancer.

The V call is TRBV15, the J call TRBJ1-2; no reliable D call. The CDR3 is 13 residues long. Germline CDR1 reads LNHNV; CDR2 reads YYDKDF (reference sequence). The ends were cut back, 1 base at V and 7 bases at J, with 10 bases in the middle. This chain's CDR3 is CATSRAPPRGYTF. DNA of the CDR3: TGTGCCACCAGCAGAGCCCCTCCTCGTGGCTACACCTTC.

The rearrangement links TRBV2 to TRBJ1-2; D is possibly TRBD1 (5 bases). There are 16 residues in the CDR3. Germline CDR1 is SNHLY and CDR2 is FYNNEI. Trimming removed 6 bases at V and 4 bases at J, with 21 bases between. CDR3 coding DNA: TGTGCCAGCAGCTATGGGGGTGGGGCAGTAGTCTATGGCTACACCTTC. Amino acids: CASSYGGGAVVYGYTF.

J is TRBJ2-1 and V is TRBV9, with TRBD2 matching 8 bases. Per germline, CDR1 SGDLS and CDR2 YYNGEE. Unmatched junction bases numbered 5, after V lost 4 bases and J lost 2 bases. This CDR3 has 15 amino acids. Written as DNA, the CDR3 is TGTGCCAGCAGCCTACGGGGGGGCCCCTACAATGAGCAGTTCTTC. This sequence encodes CASSLRGGPYNEQFF.

Worth noting for this clone: Compared with germline, one end of the junction differs, possibly owing to a read error. The chain uses TRBV15 and TRBJ2-6; no clear D gene. Germline CDR1 is LNHNV and CDR2 is YYDKDF (reference sequence). This CDR3 spans 16 amino acids. DNA of the CDR3: TGTGCCACCAGCAGGGGAATTGGCCCTGGTGCCAACGTCCTGACTTTC. Its translation: CATSRGIGPGANVLTF.

This chain links TRBV6-6 with TRBJ2-1; TRBD2 matches 12 bases. V lost 5 bases to trimming and J lost 7 bases; unmatched junction nucleotides: 3. Germline V gene sequence: CDR1 MNHNY, CDR2 SVGAGI (reference sequence). The CDR3 has 14 residues. CDR3 region: CASSLAGGPNEQFF. CDR3 bases: TGTGCCAGCAGTCTAGCGGGGGGGCCGAATGAGCAGTTCTTC.

The chain couples TRBV6-1 to TRBJ2-7; D is uncertain. The CDR3 has 16 residues. Germline CDR1 is MNHNS and CDR2 is SASEGT. Trimming shortened V by 0 bases and J by 2 bases, and 14 bases separated the two germline ends. Written as DNA, the CDR3 is TGTGCCAGCAGTGAAGCGCTAAAGGGTCTGGCCTACGAGCAGTACTTC. Its translation is CASSEALKGLAYEQYF.

The DNA of the CDR3 is TGTGCCACCAGCAGAGTCGCAGGAAACACCATATATTTT. Translation: CATSRVAGNTIYF. This chain uses TRBV15 with TRBJ1-3; unclear D gene. In germline, CDR1 is LNHNV, CDR2 YYDKDF (reference sequence). This CDR3 has 13 amino acids. The V end lost 1 base, the J end lost 4 bases, and 5 bases lay between the germline ends. The full variable domain, completed using reference TRBV15 and TRBJ1-3, is DAMVIQNPRYQVTQFGKPVTLSCSQTLNHNVMYWYQQKSSQAPKLLFHYYDKDFNNEADTPDNFQSRRPNTSFCFLDIRSPGLGDTAMYLCATSRVAGNTIYFGEGSWLTVV.

The chain uses TRBV28 and TRBJ1-2; D is ambiguous. The CDR3 spans 14 residues. With 7 bases removed from V and 2 bases from J, the gap between germline ends came to 14 bases. CDR1 and CDR2 from the germline V gene are MDHEN and SYDVKM. CDR3 region: CASIASSRNYGYTF. The CDR3 coding sequence is TGTGCCAGCATCGCCTCGAGTCGAAACTATGGCTACACCTTC.

The J gene is TRBJ2-2, the V gene TRBV5-4; weak D call: TRBD1 (6 bases). Trimming pared 4 bases from V and 7 bases from J, leaving 23 bases between. The germline gives CDR1 SGHNT, CDR2 YYREEE (reference sequence). This CDR3 is built from 17 residues. The CDR3 sequence: CASSPGGSGAFGGELFF. CDR3 DNA: TGTGCCAGCAGCCCCGGTGGCTCAGGGGCCTTTGGCGGGGAGCTGTTTTTT.

The chain recombines TRBV11-1 with TRBJ1-1; the D is unclear. V was clipped by 1 base and J by 5 bases, with 5 bases between them. This CDR3 contains 12 residues. Germline V gives CDR1 SGHAT, CDR2 FQDESV (reference sequence). The CDR3 spells CASSLGVTEAFF. CDR3 sequence (DNA): TGTGCCAGCAGCTTAGGGGTAACTGAAGCTTTCTTT. The whole variable domain, remainder taken from reference TRBV11-1 and TRBJ1-1, is EAEVAQSPRYKITEKSQAVAFWCDPISGHATLYWYRQILGQGPELLVQFQDESVVDDSQLPKDRFSAERLKGVDSTLKIQPAELGDSAMYLCASSLGVTEAFFGQGTRLTVV.

V usage is TRBV7-9 and J usage is TRBJ1-2, with D unresolved. Between the trimmed V and J ends, which lost 7 bases and 4 bases, there was a span of 16 bases. Germline V gives CDR1 SEHNR, CDR2 FQNEAQ (reference sequence). This CDR3 has 14 residues. Here the CDR3 reads CASTPADGTYGYTF. The CDR3 bases are TGTGCCAGCACCCCTGCAGATGGAACCTATGGCTACACCTTC. Full variable domain (rest looked up from reference TRBV7-9 and TRBJ1-2): DTGVSQNPRHKITKRGQNVTFRCDPISEHNRLYWYRQTLGQGPEFLTYFQNEAQLEKSRLLSDRFSAERPKGSFSTLEIQRTEQGDSAMYLCASTPADGTYGYTFGSGTRLTVV.

The chain couples TRBV7-2 to TRBJ2-1; D is possibly TRBD1 or TRBD2 (7 bases each). The CDR3 totals 15 residues. The V end lost 5 bases, the J end lost 3 bases, and 14 bases lay between the germline ends. Germline V gene lookup returns CDR1 SGHTA and CDR2 FQGNSA. The CDR3 reads CASSPQGGVYNEQFF. CDR3 nucleotides: TGTGCCAGCAGCCCCCAGGGGGGGGTCTACAATGAGCAGTTCTTC.

This clone was counted once. The rearrangement joins TRBV6-6 to TRBJ2-7; no clear D gene. V was cut by 4 bases and J by 2 bases, with 12 bases left in between. The CDR3 consists of 14 residues. CDR1 is MNHNY, CDR2 SVGAGI, per germline (reference sequence). The DNA for the CDR3 is TGTGCCAGCAGTTTGCAGATAACACCCTACGAGCAGTACTTC. Residues: CASSLQITPYEQYF.

The chain combines TRBV7-2 with TRBJ1-1, with D unresolved. Trimming stripped 5 bases from V and 5 bases from J, with 15 bases between. The CDR3 has 14 amino acids. Germline CDR1 and CDR2: SGHTA and FQGNSA. The CDR3: CASSPGGVLTEAFF. The CDR3 DNA reads TGTGCCAGCAGCCCAGGCGGGGTATTAACTGAAGCTTTCTTT.

The V gene is TRBV7-9, the J gene TRBJ2-2; D possibly uses TRBD1 or TRBD2 (5 bases each). Trimming stripped 5 bases from V and 3 bases from J, with 10 bases between. The CDR3 loop spans 14 amino acids. Per germline, CDR1 SEHNR and CDR2 FQNEAQ (reference sequence). CDR3 loop: CASSRDGYTGELFF. The DNA for the CDR3 is TGTGCCAGCAGCCGGGACGGGTACACCGGGGAGCTGTTTTTT.

With respect to this clone: Compared with germline, one end of the junction differs, possibly owing to a read error. This chain connects TRBV7-7 to TRBJ2-5; 10 bases align to TRBD1. Germline CDR1 SSHAT, CDR2 FNYEAQ (reference sequence). The CDR3 covers 14 residues. The CDR3 coding sequence is TGTGCTAGCAGCATGGGGACAGGGGTAGAGACCCAGTACTTC. It encodes CASSMGTGVETQYF.

V gene TRBV29-1 combines with J gene TRBJ1-3; a weak D match, TRBD1 (5 bases). Germline CDR1 SQVTM, CDR2 ANQGSEA. V was shortened by 6 bases and J by 0 bases, with 9 bases between the two germline ends. This CDR3 has 13 residues. CDR3 nucleotide sequence: TGCAGCGTATCAGACAGCTCTGGAAACACCATATATTTT. Amino acids: CSVSDSSGNTIYF.

In nucleotides, the CDR3 is TGTGCCACCAGCAGAGATTACTCAGGGGCTCGGACAGATACGCAGTATTTT. The encoded protein is CATSRDYSGARTDTQYF. The V gene is TRBV15, the J gene TRBJ2-3; tentatively, D is TRBD1 (6 bases). V was trimmed by 0 bases and J by 3 bases, leaving 16 bases between them. CDR1 and CDR2 (germline): LNHNV, YYDKDF (reference sequence). The CDR3 length is 17 residues.

The V call is TRBV7-9, the J call TRBJ1-5; 8 nucleotides agree with TRBD1. The CDR3 is 15 residues long. V was pared by 1 base and J by 6 bases, with 5 bases of the junction left unmatched. Germline CDR1 and CDR2: SEHNR and FQNEAQ (reference sequence). The chain's CDR3 is CASSLGSGGGQPQHF. The CDR3 DNA follows: TGTGCCAGCAGCTTAGGGTCAGGGGGCGGTCAGCCCCAGCATTTT.

The chain carries TRBV7-3 and TRBJ1-5; possible D gene TRBD1, 6 bases. Trimming removed 5 bases from V and 5 bases from J, with 10 bases in between. Germline CDR1 SGHTA, CDR2 FQGTGA. The CDR3 length is 13 residues. DNA of the CDR3: TGTGCCAGCAGCCTGGACAGCGATCAGCCCCAGCATTTT. Translating it yields CASSLDSDQPQHF.

This chain links TRBV19 with TRBJ2-7; 7 nucleotides agree with TRBD2. The germline CDR1 and CDR2 sequences are LNHDA and SQIVND (reference sequence). V lost 3 bases, J lost 7 bases, and 6 bases stayed unmatched. The CDR3 consists of 13 residues. CDR3 sequence: CASSISSGGEQYF. CDR3 nucleotides: TGTGCCAGTAGTATTAGTTCGGGGGGAGAGCAGTACTTC.

This clone was counted between two and nine times. The chain has TRBV19 and TRBJ2-7, with 7 bases identical to TRBD1. The CDR3 is 14 residues long. The J segment lost 1 base and the V segment lost 5 bases, leaving 5 bases of the junction unmatched. Germline V gene lookup returns CDR1 LNHDA and CDR2 SQIVND (reference sequence). CDR3 nucleotides: TGTGCCAGTAGTCTGACAGGGACGTCCTACGAGCAGTACTTC. It encodes CASSLTGTSYEQYF.

This clone was seen a single time. J is TRBJ2-2 and V is TRBV10-3; D not certain. Germline V lookup: CDR1 ENHRY, CDR2 SYGVKD. The CDR3 contains 14 residues. V was pared by 3 bases and J by 0 bases, with 5 bases between. Here the CDR3 reads CAISEISNTGELFF. CDR3 coding DNA: TGTGCCATCAGTGAAATTTCGAACACCGGGGAGCTGTTTTTT.

J is TRBJ1-5 and V is TRBV4-1; D gene ambiguous. This CDR3 has 15 amino acids. Germline V gives CDR1 MGHRA, CDR2 YSYEKL. V was cut by 1 base and J by 5 bases, with 12 bases left in between. The CDR3 sequence: CASSQGQREDQPQHF. CDR3 nucleotides: TGCGCCAGCAGCCAAGGGCAGAGGGAGGATCAGCCCCAGCATTTT.

DNA for the CDR3: TGTGCCACCCTCCCTAGCGGGGACTACAATGAGCAGTTCTTC. It specifies CATLPSGDYNEQFF. This chain uses TRBV15 with TRBJ2-1; TRBD2 agrees at 9 bases. This CDR3 is 14 amino acids long. Trimming took 8 bases from V and 3 from J; bases not matched to a gene: 5. CDR1 is LNHNV and CDR2 is YYDKDF in the germline V gene (reference sequence). Full variable domain (rest looked up from reference TRBV15 and TRBJ2-1): DAMVIQNPRYQVTQFGKPVTLSCSQTLNHNVMYWYQQKSSQAPKLLFHYYDKDFNNEADTPDNFQSRRPNTSFCFLDIRSPGLGDTAMYLCATLPSGDYNEQFFGPGTRLTVL.